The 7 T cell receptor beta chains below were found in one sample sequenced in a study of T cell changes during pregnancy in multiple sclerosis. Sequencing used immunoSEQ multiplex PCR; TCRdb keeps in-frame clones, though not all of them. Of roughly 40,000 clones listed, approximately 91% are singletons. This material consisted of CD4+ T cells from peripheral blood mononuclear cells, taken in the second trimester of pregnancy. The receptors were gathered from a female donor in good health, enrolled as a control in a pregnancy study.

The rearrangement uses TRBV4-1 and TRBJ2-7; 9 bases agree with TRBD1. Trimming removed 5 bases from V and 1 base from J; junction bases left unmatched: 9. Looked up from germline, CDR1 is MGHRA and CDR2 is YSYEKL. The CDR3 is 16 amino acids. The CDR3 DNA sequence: TGCGCCAGCAGCGATGATCGCGGGACAGGGTCCTACGAGCAGTACTTC. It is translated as CASSDDRGTGSYEQYF.

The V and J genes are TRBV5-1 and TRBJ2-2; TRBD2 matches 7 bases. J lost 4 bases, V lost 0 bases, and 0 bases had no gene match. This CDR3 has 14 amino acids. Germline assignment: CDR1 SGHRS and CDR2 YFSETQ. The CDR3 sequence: CASSLGTSTGELFF. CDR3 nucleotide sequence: TGCGCCAGCAGCTTGGGGACTAGCACCGGGGAGCTGTTTTTT. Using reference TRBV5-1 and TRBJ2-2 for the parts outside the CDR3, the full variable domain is KAGVTQTPRYLIKTRGQQVTLSCSPISGHRSVSWYQQTPGQGLQFLFEYFSETQRNKGNFPGRFSGRQFSNSRSEMNVSTLELGDSALYLCASSLGTSTGELFFGEGSRLTVL.

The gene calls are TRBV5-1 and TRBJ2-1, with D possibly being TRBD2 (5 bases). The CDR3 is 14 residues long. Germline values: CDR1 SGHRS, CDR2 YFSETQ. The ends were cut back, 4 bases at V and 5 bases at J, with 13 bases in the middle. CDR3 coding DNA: TGCGCCAGCAGCCCCTGGACTGGAAACAATGAGCAGTTCTTC. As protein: CASSPWTGNNEQFF.

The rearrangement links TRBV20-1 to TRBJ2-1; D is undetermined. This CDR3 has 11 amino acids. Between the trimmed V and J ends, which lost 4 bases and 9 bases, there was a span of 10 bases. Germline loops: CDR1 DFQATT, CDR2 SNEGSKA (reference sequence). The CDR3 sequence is CSATNPGEQFF. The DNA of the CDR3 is TGCAGTGCTACCAACCCAGGTGAGCAGTTCTTC.

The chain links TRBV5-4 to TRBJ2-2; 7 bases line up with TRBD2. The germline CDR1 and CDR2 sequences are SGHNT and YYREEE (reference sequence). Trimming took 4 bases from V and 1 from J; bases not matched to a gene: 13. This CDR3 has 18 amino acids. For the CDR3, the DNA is TGTGCCAGCAGCGCCGGACTAGATGGGTTTTTGAACACCGGGGAGCTGTTTTTT. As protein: CASSAGLDGFLNTGELFF.

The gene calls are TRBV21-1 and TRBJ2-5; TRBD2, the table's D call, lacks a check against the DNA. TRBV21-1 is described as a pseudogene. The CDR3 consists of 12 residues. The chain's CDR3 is CASPAAPETQYF. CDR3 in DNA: TGTGCCAGCCCGGCGGCACCAGAAACCCAGTACTTC.

CDR3 nucleotides: TGTGCCAGTAGTACCCGACAGGGTTCCTACGAGCAGTACTTC. Encoded protein: CASSTRQGSYEQYF. The genes are TRBV19 and TRBJ2-7; TRBD1 matches 7 bases. The CDR3 has 14 residues. Trimming at V came to 4 bases and at J to 1 base, leaving 4 bases not matched to a gene. Germline V lookup: CDR1 LNHDA, CDR2 SQIVND (reference sequence). Supplemented by reference TRBV19 and TRBJ2-7, the full variable domain reads DGGITQSPKYLFRKEGQNVTLSCEQNLNHDAMYWYRQDPGQGLRLIYYSQIVNDFQKGDIAEGYSVSREKKESFPLTVTSAQKNPTAFYLCASSTRQGSYEQYFGPGTRLTVT.